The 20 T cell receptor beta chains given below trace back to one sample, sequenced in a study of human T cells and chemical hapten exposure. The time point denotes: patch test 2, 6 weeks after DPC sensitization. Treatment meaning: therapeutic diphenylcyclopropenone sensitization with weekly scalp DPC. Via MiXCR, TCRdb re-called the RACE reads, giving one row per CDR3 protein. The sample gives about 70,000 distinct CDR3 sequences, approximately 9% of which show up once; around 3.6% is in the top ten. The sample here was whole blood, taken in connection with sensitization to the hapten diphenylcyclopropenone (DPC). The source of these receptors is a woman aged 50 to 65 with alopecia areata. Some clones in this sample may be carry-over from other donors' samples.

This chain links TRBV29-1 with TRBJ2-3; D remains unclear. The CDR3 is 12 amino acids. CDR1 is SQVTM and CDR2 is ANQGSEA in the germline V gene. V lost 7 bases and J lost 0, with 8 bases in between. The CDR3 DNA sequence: TGCAGCGCGGACCCGAGCACAGATACGCAGTATTTT. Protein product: CSADPSTDTQYF.

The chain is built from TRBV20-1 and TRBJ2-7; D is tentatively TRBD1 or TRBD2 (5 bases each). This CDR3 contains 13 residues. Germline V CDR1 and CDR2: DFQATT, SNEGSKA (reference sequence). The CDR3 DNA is TGCACCCCTTCGGGGCGGATTTCCTACGAGCAGTACTTC. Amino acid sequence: CTPSGRISYEQYF.

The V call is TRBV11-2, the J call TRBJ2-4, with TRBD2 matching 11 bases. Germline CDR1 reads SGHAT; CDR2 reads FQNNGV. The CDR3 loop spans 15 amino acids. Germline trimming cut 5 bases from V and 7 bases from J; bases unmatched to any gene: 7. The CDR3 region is CASSPSTSGANIQYF. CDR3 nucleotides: TGTGCCAGCAGCCCGTCGACTAGCGGGGCGAACATTCAGTACTTC. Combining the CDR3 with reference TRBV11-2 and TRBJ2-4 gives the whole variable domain EAGVAQSPRYKIIEKRQSVAFWCNPISGHATLYWYQQILGQGPKLLIQFQNNGVVDDSQLPKDRFSAERLKGVDSTLKIQPAKLEDSAVYLCASSPSTSGANIQYFGAGTRLSVL.

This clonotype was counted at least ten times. CDR3 residues: CASSLTLLGGAEEAFF. The CDR3 DNA sequence: TGTGCCAGCAGCTTAACTTTGCTAGGGGGCGCAGAAGAAGCTTTCTTT. This sequence joins TRBV7-8 and TRBJ1-1; 7 bases agree with TRBD1. J was trimmed by 8 bases and V by 2 bases; bases with no gene match: 14. The CDR3 loop spans 16 amino acids. Germline V gene lookup returns CDR1 SGHVS and CDR2 FQNEAQ.

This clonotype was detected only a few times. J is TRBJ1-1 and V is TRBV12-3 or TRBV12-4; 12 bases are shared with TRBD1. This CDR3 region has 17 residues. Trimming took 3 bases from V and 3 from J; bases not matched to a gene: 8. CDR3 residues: CASSLTGTGGADTEAFF. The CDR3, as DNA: TGTGCCAGCAGTTTGACCGGGACAGGGGGCGCGGACACTGAAGCTTTCTTT.

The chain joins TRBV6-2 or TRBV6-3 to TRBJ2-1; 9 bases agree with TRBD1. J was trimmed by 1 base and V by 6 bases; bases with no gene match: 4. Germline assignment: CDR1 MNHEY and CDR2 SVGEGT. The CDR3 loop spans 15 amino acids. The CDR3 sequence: CASRPQGASYNEQFF. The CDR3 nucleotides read TGTGCCAGCAGGCCACAGGGGGCGTCCTACAATGAGCAGTTCTTC.

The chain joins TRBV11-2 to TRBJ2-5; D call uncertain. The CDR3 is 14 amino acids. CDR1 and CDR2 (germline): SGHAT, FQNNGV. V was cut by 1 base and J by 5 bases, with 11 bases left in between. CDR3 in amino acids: CASSLGGNVETQYF. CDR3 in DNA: TGTGCCAGCAGCTTAGGAGGTAACGTGGAGACCCAGTACTTC. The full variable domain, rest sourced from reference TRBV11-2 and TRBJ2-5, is EAGVAQSPRYKIIEKRQSVAFWCNPISGHATLYWYQQILGQGPKLLIQFQNNGVVDDSQLPKDRFSAERLKGVDSTLKIQPAKLEDSAVYLCASSLGGNVETQYFGPGTRLLVL.

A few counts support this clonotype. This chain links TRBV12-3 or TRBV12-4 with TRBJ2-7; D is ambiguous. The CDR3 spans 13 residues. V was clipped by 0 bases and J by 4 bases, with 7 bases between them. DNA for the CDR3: TGTGCCAGCAGTTTAGCGGCCCTGTACGAGCAGTACTTC. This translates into CASSLAALYEQYF.

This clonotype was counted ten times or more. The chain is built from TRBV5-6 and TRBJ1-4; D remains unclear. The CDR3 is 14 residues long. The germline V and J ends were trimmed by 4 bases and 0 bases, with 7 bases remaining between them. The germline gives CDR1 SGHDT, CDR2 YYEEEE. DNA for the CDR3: TGTGCCAGCAGCCAGGATGCAACTAATGAAAAACTGTTTTTT. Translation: CASSQDATNEKLFF.

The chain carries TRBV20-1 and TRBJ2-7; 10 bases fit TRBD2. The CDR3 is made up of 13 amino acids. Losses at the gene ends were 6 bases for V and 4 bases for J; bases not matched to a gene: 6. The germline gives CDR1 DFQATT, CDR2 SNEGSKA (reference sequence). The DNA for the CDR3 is TGCAGTGCCAGAAGCGGGAGGGGATACGAGCAGTACTTC. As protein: CSARSGRGYEQYF.

The CDR3 region has the DNA TGTGCCAGCAGCCCCGGGACCCACAATGAGCAGTTCTTC. This encodes CASSPGTHNEQFF. The chain is built from TRBV7-9 and TRBJ2-1; either TRBD1 or TRBD2 may fit D (5 bases each). Germline CDR1 is SEHNR and CDR2 is FQNEAQ (reference sequence). V shed 5 bases and J shed 5 bases, with 10 bases lying between them. This CDR3 region has 13 residues.

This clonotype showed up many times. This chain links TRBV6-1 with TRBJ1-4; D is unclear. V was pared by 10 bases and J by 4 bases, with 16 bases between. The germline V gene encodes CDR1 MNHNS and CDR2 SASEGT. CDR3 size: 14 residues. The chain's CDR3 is CATLTRYGNEKLFF. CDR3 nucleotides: TGTGCCACCCTTACGCGGTACGGTAATGAAAAACTGTTTTTT.

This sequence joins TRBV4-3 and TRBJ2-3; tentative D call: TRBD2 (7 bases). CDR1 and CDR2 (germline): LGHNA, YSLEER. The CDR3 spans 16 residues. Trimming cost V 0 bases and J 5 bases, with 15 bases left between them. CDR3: CASSQDGGGRRDTQYF. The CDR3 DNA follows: TGCGCCAGCAGCCAAGATGGGGGGGGGCGTAGAGATACGCAGTATTTT.

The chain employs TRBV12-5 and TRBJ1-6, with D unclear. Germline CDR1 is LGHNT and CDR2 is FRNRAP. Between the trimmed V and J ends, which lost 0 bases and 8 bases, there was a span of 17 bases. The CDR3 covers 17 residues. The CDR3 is CASGLVLSAGGHSPLHF. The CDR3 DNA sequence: TGTGCTAGTGGTTTGGTACTGAGCGCAGGTGGTCATTCACCCCTCCACTTT.

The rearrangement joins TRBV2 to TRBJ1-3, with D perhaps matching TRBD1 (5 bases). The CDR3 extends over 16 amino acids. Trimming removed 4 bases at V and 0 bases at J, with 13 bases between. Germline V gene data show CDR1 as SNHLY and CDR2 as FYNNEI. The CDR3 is CASSVGPTYSGNTIYF. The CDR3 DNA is TGTGCCAGCAGTGTGGGACCGACCTACTCTGGAAACACCATATATTTT.

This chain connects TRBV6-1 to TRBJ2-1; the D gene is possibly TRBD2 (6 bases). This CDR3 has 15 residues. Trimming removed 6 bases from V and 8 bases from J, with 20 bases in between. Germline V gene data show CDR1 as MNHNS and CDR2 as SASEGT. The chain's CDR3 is CASSRSPEGVHEQFF. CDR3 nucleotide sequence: TGTGCCAGCAGCCGGAGCCCGGAGGGCGTCCATGAGCAGTTCTTC.

CDR3 in DNA: TGTGCCAGCAGCTTAGAGGGACAGGTTTACACTGAAGCTTTCTTT. Protein: CASSLEGQVYTEAFF. The chain carries TRBV7-2 and TRBJ1-1; 8 positions agree with TRBD1. The CDR3 loop spans 15 amino acids. With 1 base clipped from V and 3 bases from J, the junction kept 4 bases outside the gene matches. CDR1 and CDR2 (germline): SGHTA, FQGNSA.

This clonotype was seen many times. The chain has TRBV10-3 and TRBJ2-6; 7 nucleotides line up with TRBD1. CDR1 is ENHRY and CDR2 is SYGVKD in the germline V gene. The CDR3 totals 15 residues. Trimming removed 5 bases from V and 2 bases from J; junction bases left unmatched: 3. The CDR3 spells CAISPGTAGANVLTF. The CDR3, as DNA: TGTGCCATCAGTCCAGGGACAGCTGGGGCCAACGTCCTGACTTTC.

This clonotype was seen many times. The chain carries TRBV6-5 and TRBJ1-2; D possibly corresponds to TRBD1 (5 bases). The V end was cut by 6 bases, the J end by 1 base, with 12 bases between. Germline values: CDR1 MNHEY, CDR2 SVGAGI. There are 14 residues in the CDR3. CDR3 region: CASSTGTVNYGYTF. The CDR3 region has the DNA TGTGCCAGCAGCACCGGGACGGTTAACTATGGCTACACCTTC.

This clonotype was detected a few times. The CDR3 protein is CASGLVLQQTEAFF. The CDR3 DNA sequence: TGTGCTAGTGGTTTGGTACTCCAACAGACTGAAGCTTTCTTT. V is TRBV12-5 and J is TRBJ1-1; no definite D call. The CDR3 totals 14 residues. Germline loops: CDR1 LGHNT, CDR2 FRNRAP. The V end was cut by 0 bases, the J end by 5 bases, with 10 bases between.